The 5 T cell receptor beta chains below come from one sample, sequenced in a study of T cell responses to AZD1222 COVID-19 vaccine. TCRdb keeps only in-frame clones here, not all; method: immunoSEQ multiplex PCR. The data show approximately 120,000 clones, with approximately 91% seen just once and 4% to 5% held by the top ten. Sequences were derived from peripheral blood, sampled on day 0 of AZD1222 vaccination. Source of these receptors: an adult in good health.

The chain employs TRBV12-3 or TRBV12-4 and TRBJ1-2, with 8 bases identical to TRBD1. The CDR3 has 13 amino acids. The ends lost 4 bases at V and 6 bases at J; junction bases unmatched: 4. CDR3 residues: CASSWDRKDGYTF. The DNA for the CDR3 is TGTGCCAGCAGTTGGGACAGGAAGGATGGCTACACCTTC.

This chain links TRBV15 with TRBJ1-4, with TRBD1 matching 8 bases. This CDR3 region has 17 residues. Unmatched junction bases numbered 12, after V lost 3 bases and J lost 6 bases. Germline loops: CDR1 LNHNV, CDR2 YYDKDF (reference sequence). In DNA, the CDR3 is TGTGCCACCAGCAGGGAAATTTCAGGGGGCGCTGATGAAAAACTGTTTTTT. Protein product: CATSREISGGADEKLFF.

The V call is TRBV28, the J call TRBJ2-7; 7 bases fit TRBD1. From germline, CDR1 is MDHEN and CDR2 SYDVKM. V shed 2 bases, J shed 3 bases, and the junction held 10 bases outside the gene matches. This CDR3 is built from 16 residues. For the CDR3, the DNA is TGTGCCAGCAGTTTAACCCAACAGGGGAATATCTACGAGCAGTACTTC. This sequence encodes CASSLTQQGNIYEQYF.

The chain combines TRBV6-5 with TRBJ2-7; unclear D gene. The ends were cut back, 8 bases at V and 3 bases at J, with 14 bases in the middle. Germline V gene lookup returns CDR1 MNHEY and CDR2 SVGAGI. This CDR3 spans 13 amino acids. The CDR3 protein is CASSAVINYEQYF. The CDR3 coding sequence is TGTGCCAGCTCAGCCGTGATTAACTACGAGCAGTACTTC.

The chain joins TRBV20-1 to TRBJ1-2; no firm D call. Germline assignment: CDR1 DFQATT and CDR2 SNEGSKA (reference sequence). V dropped 0 bases and J dropped 8 bases, with 7 bases sitting between them. This CDR3 contains 11 residues. The CDR3 loop is CSARDWEGYTF. CDR3 nucleotide sequence: TGCAGTGCTAGAGATTGGGAAGGCTACACCTTC.